This T cell receptor beta chain was profiled in a study of T-cell memory formation after mild COVID-19. The overall study: The study found TCR clusters largely donor specific. Study conclusions and caveats: Memory sampled before infection contained some responding clones, suggesting cross-reactive memory joined. SARS-CoV-2 specificity of second-wave clones peaking day 37 was unconfirmed.

Amplification by 5'RACE using constant-segment primers produced TCR alpha and TCR beta cDNA libraries that carried sample barcodes and UMIs. TCRdb re-called the 5' RACE reads through MiXCR, storing one row per CDR3 protein. The sample lists more than 75,000 distinct CDR3 sequences; 25% were seen once. In this sample, this clonotype turned up a few times. Its antigen is unidentified. CDR3 length: 15 residues. Between the trimmed V and J ends, which lost 2 bases and 3 bases, there was a span of 15 bases. Germline-derived CDR1 and CDR2 are SQVTM and ANQGSEA. The TCR originated in a man aged 18 to 30 who had mild COVID-19 (a few samples of this study predate the infection). Cell type and time point are not known. Sequenced material: PBMCs or a T cell subset sorted from them (not recorded which). The chain carries TRBV29-1 and TRBJ2-3; the D gene is possibly TRBD1 (6 bases). CDR3 region: CSVERQGIGTDTQYF. The CDR3 DNA sequence: TGCAGCGTTGAACGGCAGGGGATTGGAACAGATACGCAGTATTTT.